This T cell receptor (beta chain) was sequenced during a study of T cell repertoires in cytomegalovirus infection. Across the study: Peptides in the study included HLA-C-restricted and HLA-B-restricted CMV epitopes. Indications of both CMV infection and matching HLA type were provided by public TCR beta signatures.

The study's findings and limits: Predominance within the ex vivo response was attributable to HLA-C-restricted CMV-specific TCR beta clonotypes. Public TCR beta family frequency separated CMV-and-HLA carriers, including in an independent cohort.

TCRdb reprocessed the reads via MiXCR and lists one record per CDR3 protein. The data contain around 340,000 distinct CDR3 sequences, roughly 29% of them singletons. Germline loops: CDR1 SGHVS, CDR2 FNYEAQ. CDR3 size: 12 residues. The V and J ends lost 5 bases and 6 bases respectively, with 7 bases between them. This clonotype was seen a single time. What it binds is not known. J is TRBJ1-4 and V is TRBV7-6; D gene uncertain. The sequence derives from a human donor in good health (CMV status not recorded). Some clones in this sample may be carry-over from other donors' samples. The specimen was cultured PBMCs, collected from culture after CMV antigen stimulation. The CDR3 sequence is CASSPGDEKLFF. CDR3 coding DNA: TGTGCCAGCAGCCCTGGAGATGAAAAACTGTTTTTT.